These T cell receptor beta chains were read from a single sample in a study of blood T cell repertoires in COVID-19. The protocol was immunoSEQ multiplex PCR, while the TCRdb copy is restricted to in-frame clones and leaves out a portion. The sample holds hundreds of thousands of clones, 75% to 85% seen once. Sequenced sample: peripheral blood. All receptors come from a woman aged 25 to 39 with COVID-19, enrolled during active disease. The CDR3 runs from the conserved cysteine through the conserved F or W. The order of the fields is J gene, V gene, CDR3 length, CDR3 protein.

>TRBJ2-3|TRBV7-2|14
CASRKKGPTDTQYF
>TRBJ2-3|TRBV2|14
CASSKGQGSDTQYF
>TRBJ2-5|TRBV5-7|17
CASSPILEREFLETQYF
>TRBJ2-3|TRBV5-1|16
CASSLAGRGGPDTQYF
>TRBJ1-6|TRBV6-5|15
CASSYSGQANSPLHF
>TRBJ1-2|TRBV3-1/TRBV3-2|15
CASSQAHRSRVGYTF
>TRBJ1-3|TRBV9|15
CASSVTGSDGNTIYF
>TRBJ2-5|TRBV7-2|13
CASQRGGQETQYF
>TRBJ2-2|TRBV5-1|15
CASSFLQGNTGELFF
>TRBJ2-5|TRBV5-5|17
CASSYLPQTGGQETQYF
>TRBJ2-1|TRBV7-9|16
CASSQGRSSGMDEQFF
>TRBJ1-2|TRBV6-2/TRBV6-3|14
CASSSPREENGYTF
>TRBJ1-1|TRBV30|13
CAWSVGERTEAFF
>TRBJ1-2|TRBV24-1|14
CATSDPMTGDGYTF
>TRBJ1-6|TRBV18|15
CASSVQGPPDSPLHF
>TRBJ1-2|TRBV6-6|13
CASSPTGRDGYTF
>TRBJ2-1|TRBV27|18
CASRPGGLAGRSYNEQFF
>TRBJ2-3|TRBV29-1|15
CSVPREGWATDTQYF
>TRBJ2-1|TRBV30|13
CAWQGATYNEQFF
>TRBJ2-1|TRBV4-1|19
CASSQEGLGLGRAWNEQFF
>TRBJ2-1|TRBV5-1|18
CASSSLLAGLAGGNEQFF
>TRBJ1-1|TRBV19|15
CASSIGGGGNTEAFF
>TRBJ1-1|TRBV21-1|15
CASSSSGGANTEAFF
>TRBJ2-4|TRBV19|16
CASSPLTSGYTDIQYF
>TRBJ2-2|TRBV5-4|15
CASSYSGNYPGELFF
>TRBJ1-1|TRBV18|16
CASSRQVIRGNTEAFF
>TRBJ2-2|TRBV27|14
CASATGSNTGELFF
>TRBJ2-3|TRBV2|14
CASRRTASTDTQYF
>TRBJ1-1|TRBV27|13
CASSLWQNTEAFF
>TRBJ2-7|TRBV15|16
CATSRGGGAASYEQYF
>TRBJ2-3|TRBV9|16
CASSPHLAGVTDTQYF
>TRBJ1-6|TRBV6-4|15
CASSDSAGRNSPLHF
>TRBJ2-7|TRBV19|10
CASGTYEQYF
>TRBJ1-5|TRBV15|19
CATSRDLTGTGMMEQPQHF
>TRBJ2-6|TRBV10-3|18
CAISESDRGRAGANVLTF
>TRBJ2-7|TRBV5-1|15
CASSSEPGKSYEQYF
>TRBJ1-2|TRBV18|15
CASSPEGAQPRGYTF
>TRBJ1-2|TRBV27|14
CASSQGQGYYGYTF
>TRBJ1-5|TRBV12-5|16
CASGLGGQGGDQPQHF
>TRBJ1-4|TRBV3-1/TRBV3-2|17
CASSQEGPGTANEKLFF
>TRBJ1-6|TRBV27|14
CASTGSSYNSPLHF
>TRBJ1-2|TRBV30|15
CAWTVNRQLAYGYTF
>TRBJ1-1|TRBV9|13
CASSALSGAQAFF
>TRBJ1-2|TRBV3-1/TRBV3-2|14
CASSLTGADYGYTF
>TRBJ1-5|TRBV2|13
CASSELGAQPQHF
>TRBJ1-3|TRBV3-1/TRBV3-2|14
CASSRRESGNTIYF
>TRBJ1-4|TRBV5-5|13
CASSLIAGEGLFF
>TRBJ1-2|TRBV28|17
CASSLSSIQASNYGYTF
>TRBJ2-3|TRBV27|16
CASQTSGLRGTDTQYF
>TRBJ1-2|TRBV7-8|15
CASSLRPTEGAGYTF
>TRBJ2-2|TRBV6-7|16
CASREIRQRDTGELFF
>TRBJ1-2|TRBV9|17
CASSGQAGPSTNYGYTF
>TRBJ2-6|TRBV25-1|16
CASSVGSGSGANVLTF
>TRBJ2-1|TRBV7-2|18
CASSLAGTSGRAYNEQFF
>TRBJ2-7|TRBV5-5|17
CASSPWAKQGGIYEQYF
>TRBJ1-4|TRBV9|14
CASSGQWGGEKLFF
>TRBJ1-1|TRBV7-3|14
CASSAPHGRTEAFF